This TCR beta chain came from a study of T cell repertoires in cytomegalovirus infection. Study overall: A matching HLA type, together with CMV infection, was signaled by public TCR beta signatures. Study results and limitations: The cumulative frequency of public TCR beta families distinguished individuals who carried CMV together with the relevant HLA. Dominating the ex vivo response were HLA-C-restricted CMV-specific TCR beta clonotypes.

V dropped 2 bases and J dropped 8; count of bases not matched to a gene: 1. This CDR3 contains 13 residues. The germline CDR1 and CDR2 sequences are MNHEY and SMNVEV (reference sequence). One entry per CDR3 protein results from TCRdb running MiXCR on the reads. Seen here are a few hundred thousand distinct CDR3 sequences, approximately 15% observed once, and the top ten hold approximately 51%. This clonotype was counted only a few times. The antigen remains unidentified. This chain joins TRBV27 and TRBJ1-4, with 8 bases lining up with TRBD1. The TCR sequence derives from a human donor in good health (CMV status not recorded). Some clones in this sample may be carry-over from other donors' samples. The sequenced material came from CD8+ T cells from PBMCs. CDR3 region: CASSLGDREKLFF. The DNA for the CDR3 is TGTGCCAGCAGTTTAGGGGACAGGGAAAAACTGTTTTTT.